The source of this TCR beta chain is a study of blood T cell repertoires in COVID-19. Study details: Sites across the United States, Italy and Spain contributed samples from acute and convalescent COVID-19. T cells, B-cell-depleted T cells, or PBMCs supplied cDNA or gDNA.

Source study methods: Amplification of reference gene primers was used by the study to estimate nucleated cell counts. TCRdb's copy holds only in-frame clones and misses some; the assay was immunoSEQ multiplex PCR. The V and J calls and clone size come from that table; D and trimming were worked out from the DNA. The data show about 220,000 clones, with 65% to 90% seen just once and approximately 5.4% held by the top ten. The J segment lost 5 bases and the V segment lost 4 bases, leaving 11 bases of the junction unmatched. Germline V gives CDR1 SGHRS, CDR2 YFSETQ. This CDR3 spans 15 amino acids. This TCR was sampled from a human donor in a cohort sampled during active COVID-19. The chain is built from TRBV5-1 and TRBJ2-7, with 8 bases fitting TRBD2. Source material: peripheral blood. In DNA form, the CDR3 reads TGCGCCAGCAGCGGGTTAGCGGGACTGAATAACGAGCAGTACTTC. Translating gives CASSGLAGLNNEQYF. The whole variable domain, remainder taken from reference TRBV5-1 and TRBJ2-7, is KAGVTQTPRYLIKTRGQQVTLSCSPISGHRSVSWYQQTPGQGLQFLFEYFSETQRNKGNFPGRFSGRQFSNSRSEMNVSTLELGDSALYLCASSGLAGLNNEQYFGPGTRLTVT.